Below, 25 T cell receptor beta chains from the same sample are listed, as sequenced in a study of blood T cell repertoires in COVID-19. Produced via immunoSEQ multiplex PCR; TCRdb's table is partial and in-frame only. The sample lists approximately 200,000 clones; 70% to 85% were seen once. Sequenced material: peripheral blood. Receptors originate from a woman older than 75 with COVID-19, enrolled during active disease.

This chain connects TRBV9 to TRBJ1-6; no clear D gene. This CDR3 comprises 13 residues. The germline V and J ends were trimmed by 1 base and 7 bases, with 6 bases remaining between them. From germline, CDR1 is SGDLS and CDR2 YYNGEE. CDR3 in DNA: TGTGCCAGCAGCGTACAGTTGAATTCACCCCTCCACTTT. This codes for CASSVQLNSPLHF.

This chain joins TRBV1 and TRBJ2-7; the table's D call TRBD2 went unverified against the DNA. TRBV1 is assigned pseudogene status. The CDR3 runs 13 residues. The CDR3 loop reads CTSSHSNYYEQYF. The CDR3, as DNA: TGCACCAGCAGCCATTCAAACTACTACGAGCAGTACTTC.

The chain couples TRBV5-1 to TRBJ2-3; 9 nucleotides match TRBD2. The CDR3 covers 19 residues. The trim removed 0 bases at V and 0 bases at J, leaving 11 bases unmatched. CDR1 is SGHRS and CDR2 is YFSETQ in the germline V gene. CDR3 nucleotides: TGCGCCAGCAGCTTGGCTCTGTTTAGCGGGGGCCCCAGCACAGATACGCAGTATTTT. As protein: CASSLALFSGGPSTDTQYF. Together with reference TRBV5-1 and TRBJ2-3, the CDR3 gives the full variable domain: KAGVTQTPRYLIKTRGQQVTLSCSPISGHRSVSWYQQTPGQGLQFLFEYFSETQRNKGNFPGRFSGRQFSNSRSEMNVSTLELGDSALYLCASSLALFSGGPSTDTQYFGPGTRLTVL.

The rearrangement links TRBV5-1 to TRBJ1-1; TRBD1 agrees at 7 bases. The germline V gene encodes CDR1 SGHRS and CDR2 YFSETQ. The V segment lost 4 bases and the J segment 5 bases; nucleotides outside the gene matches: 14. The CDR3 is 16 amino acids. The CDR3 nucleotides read TGCGCCAGCAGCCAGCGCCCAACTCAGGGGGTTACTGAAGCTTTCTTT. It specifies CASSQRPTQGVTEAFF.

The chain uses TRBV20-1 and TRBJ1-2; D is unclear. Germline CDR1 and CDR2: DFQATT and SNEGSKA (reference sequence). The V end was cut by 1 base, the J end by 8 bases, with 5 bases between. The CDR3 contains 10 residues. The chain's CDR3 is CSARGEGYTF. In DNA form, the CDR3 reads TGCAGTGCTAGAGGGGAGGGCTACACCTTC.

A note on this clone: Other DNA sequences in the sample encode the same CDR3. The CDR3 sequence: CASSVGRGSYNEQFF. The CDR3 coding sequence is TGTGCCAGCAGCGTAGGGAGGGGATCCTACAATGAGCAGTTCTTC. The chain recombines TRBV9 with TRBJ2-1, with D possibly being TRBD2 (6 bases). From germline, CDR1 is SGDLS and CDR2 YYNGEE. Trimming left V 0 bases short and J 1 base short, with 8 bases between. This CDR3 has 15 residues. Full variable domain (remainder filled in from reference TRBV9 and TRBJ2-1): DSGVTQTPKHLITATGQRVTLRCSPRSGDLSVYWYQQSLDQGLQFLIQYYNGEERAKGNILERFSAQQFPDLHSELNLSSLELGDSALYFCASSVGRGSYNEQFFGPGTRLTVL.

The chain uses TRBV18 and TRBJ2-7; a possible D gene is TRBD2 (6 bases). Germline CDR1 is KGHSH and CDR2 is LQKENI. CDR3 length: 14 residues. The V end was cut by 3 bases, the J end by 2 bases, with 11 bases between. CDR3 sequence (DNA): TGTGCCAGCTCACCCAATGGGGGGACCTACGAGCAGTACTTC. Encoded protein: CASSPNGGTYEQYF.

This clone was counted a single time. The CDR3 protein is CASRTSGSHEQYF. The CDR3 nucleotides are TGTGCCAGCAGGACTAGCGGGAGTCACGAGCAGTACTTC. The rearrangement uses TRBV12-3 or TRBV12-4 and TRBJ2-7; 12 bases align to TRBD2. Losses at the gene ends were 6 bases for V and 5 bases for J; bases not matched to a gene: 2. This CDR3 contains 13 residues.

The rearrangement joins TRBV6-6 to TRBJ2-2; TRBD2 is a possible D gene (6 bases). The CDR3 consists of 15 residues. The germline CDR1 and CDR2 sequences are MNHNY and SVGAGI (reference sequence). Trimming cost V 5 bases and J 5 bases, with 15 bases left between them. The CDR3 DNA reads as TGTGCCAGCAGTCCCCGCGGGGAGTGGACCGGGGAGCTGTTTTTT. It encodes CASSPRGEWTGELFF.

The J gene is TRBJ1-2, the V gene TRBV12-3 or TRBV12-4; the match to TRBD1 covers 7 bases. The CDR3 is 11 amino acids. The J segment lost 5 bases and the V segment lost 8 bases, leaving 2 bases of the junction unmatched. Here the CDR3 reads CASGDSYGYTF. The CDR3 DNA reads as TGTGCCAGCGGGGACAGTTATGGCTACACCTTC.

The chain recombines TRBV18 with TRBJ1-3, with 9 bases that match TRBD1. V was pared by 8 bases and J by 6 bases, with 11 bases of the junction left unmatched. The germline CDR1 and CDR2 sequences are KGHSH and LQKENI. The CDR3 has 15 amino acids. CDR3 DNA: TGTGCCAGCCAACGGGACAGGGTTGACGAAAACACCATATATTTT. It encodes CASQRDRVDENTIYF.

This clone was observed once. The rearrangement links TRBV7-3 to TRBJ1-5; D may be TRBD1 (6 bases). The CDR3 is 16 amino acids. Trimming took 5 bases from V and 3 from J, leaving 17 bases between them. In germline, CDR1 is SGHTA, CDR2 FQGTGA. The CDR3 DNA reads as TGTGCCAGCAGCCTCTCAGGGGTTTTGATCAATCAGCCCCAGCATTTT. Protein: CASSLSGVLINQPQHF.

CDR3 loop: CASSSRGGNQPQHF. Written as DNA, the CDR3 is TGTGCCAGCAGCTCACGGGGTGGCAATCAGCCCCAGCATTTT. The chain has TRBV7-8 and TRBJ1-5; D is unclear. The CDR3 covers 14 residues. The V and J ends lost 4 bases and 2 bases respectively, with 9 bases between them. Germline V CDR1 and CDR2: SGHVS, FQNEAQ. The full variable domain, its missing parts supplied by reference TRBV7-8 and TRBJ1-5, is GAGVSQSPRYKVAKRGQDVALRCDPISGHVSLFWYQQALGQGPEFLTYFQNEAQLDKSGLPSDRFFAERPEGSVSTLKIQRTQQEDSAVYLCASSSRGGNQPQHFGDGTRLSIL.

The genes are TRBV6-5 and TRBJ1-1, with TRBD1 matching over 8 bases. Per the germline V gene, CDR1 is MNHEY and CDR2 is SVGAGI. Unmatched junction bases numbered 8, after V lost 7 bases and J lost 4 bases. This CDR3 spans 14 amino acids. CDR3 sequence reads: CASTQDRVATEAFF. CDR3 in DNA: TGTGCCAGCACCCAGGACAGGGTGGCCACTGAAGCTTTCTTT.

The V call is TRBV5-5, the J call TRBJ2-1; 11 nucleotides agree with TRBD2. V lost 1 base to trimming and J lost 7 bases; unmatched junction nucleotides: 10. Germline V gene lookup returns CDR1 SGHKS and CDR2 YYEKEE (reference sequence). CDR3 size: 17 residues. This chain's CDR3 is CASSLSGTSGNSNEQFF. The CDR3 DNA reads TGTGCCAGCAGCTTGTCGGGGACTAGCGGAAACTCGAATGAGCAGTTCTTC.

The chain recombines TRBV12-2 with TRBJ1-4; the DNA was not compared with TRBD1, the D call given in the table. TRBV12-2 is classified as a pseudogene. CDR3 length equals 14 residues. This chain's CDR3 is CASRLSQGPEKLFF. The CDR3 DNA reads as TGTGCAAGTCGCTTATCACAGGGACCTGAAAAACTGTTTTTT.

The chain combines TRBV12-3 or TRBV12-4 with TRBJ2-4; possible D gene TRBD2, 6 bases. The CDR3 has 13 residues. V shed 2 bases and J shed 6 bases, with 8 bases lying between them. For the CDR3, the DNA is TGTGCCAGCAGTTTATTGGAGGGAAACATTCAGTACTTC. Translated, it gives CASSLLEGNIQYF.

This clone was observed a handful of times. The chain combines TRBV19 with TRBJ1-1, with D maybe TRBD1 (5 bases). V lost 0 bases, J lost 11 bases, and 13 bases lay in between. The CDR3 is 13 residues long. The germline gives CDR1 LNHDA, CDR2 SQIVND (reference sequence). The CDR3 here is CASSIDGGAKAFF. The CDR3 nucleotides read TGTGCCAGTAGTATAGACGGCGGGGCTAAGGCTTTCTTT. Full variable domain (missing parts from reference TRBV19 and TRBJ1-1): DGGITQSPKYLFRKEGQNVTLSCEQNLNHDAMYWYRQDPGQGLRLIYYSQIVNDFQKGDIAEGYSVSREKKESFPLTVTSAQKNPTAFYLCASSIDGGAKAFFGQGTRLTVV.

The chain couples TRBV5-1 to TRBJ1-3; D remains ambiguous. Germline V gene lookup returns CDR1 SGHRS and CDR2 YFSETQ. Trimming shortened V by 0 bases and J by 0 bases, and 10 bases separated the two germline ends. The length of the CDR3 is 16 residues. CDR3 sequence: CASSLGTPASGNTIYF. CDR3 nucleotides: TGCGCCAGCAGCTTGGGTACTCCCGCCTCTGGAAACACCATATATTTT. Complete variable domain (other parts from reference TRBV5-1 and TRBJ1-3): KAGVTQTPRYLIKTRGQQVTLSCSPISGHRSVSWYQQTPGQGLQFLFEYFSETQRNKGNFPGRFSGRQFSNSRSEMNVSTLELGDSALYLCASSLGTPASGNTIYFGEGSWLTVV.

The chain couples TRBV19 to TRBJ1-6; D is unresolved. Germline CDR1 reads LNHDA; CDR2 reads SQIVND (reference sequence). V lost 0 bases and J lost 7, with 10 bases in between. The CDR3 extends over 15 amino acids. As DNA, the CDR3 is TGTGCCAGTAGTATAGAGAGGGATGGGAATTCACCCCTCCACTTT. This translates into CASSIERDGNSPLHF.

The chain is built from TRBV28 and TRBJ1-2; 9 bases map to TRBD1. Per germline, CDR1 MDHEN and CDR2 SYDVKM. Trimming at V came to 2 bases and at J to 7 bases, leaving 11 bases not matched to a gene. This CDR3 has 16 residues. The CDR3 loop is CASSLGGIGQGSGYTF. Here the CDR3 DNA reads TGTGCCAGCAGTTTAGGGGGCATTGGACAGGGGAGTGGCTACACCTTC.

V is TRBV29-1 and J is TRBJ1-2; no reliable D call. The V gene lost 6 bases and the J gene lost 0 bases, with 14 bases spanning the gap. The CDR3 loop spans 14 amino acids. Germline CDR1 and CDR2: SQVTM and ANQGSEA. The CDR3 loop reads CSVPGQLANYGYTF. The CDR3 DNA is TGCAGCGTCCCTGGGCAGTTGGCTAACTATGGCTACACCTTC.

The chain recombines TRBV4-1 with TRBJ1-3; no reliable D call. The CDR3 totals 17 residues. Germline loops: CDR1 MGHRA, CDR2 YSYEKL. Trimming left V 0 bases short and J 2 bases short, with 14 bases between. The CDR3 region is CASSQDNRNYPGNTIYF. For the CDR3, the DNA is TGCGCCAGCAGCCAAGATAACCGGAACTACCCTGGAAACACCATATATTTT.

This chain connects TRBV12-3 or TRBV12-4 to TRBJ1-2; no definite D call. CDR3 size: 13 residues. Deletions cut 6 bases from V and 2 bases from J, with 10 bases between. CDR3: CASSLGVNYGYTF. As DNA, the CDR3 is TGTGCCAGCAGCCTCGGGGTCAACTATGGCTACACCTTC.

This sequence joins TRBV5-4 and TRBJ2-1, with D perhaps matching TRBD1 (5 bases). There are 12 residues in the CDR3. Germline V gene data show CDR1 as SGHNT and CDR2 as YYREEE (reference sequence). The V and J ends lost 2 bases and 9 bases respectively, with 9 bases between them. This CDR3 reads CASSFLGREQFF. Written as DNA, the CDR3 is TGTGCCAGCAGCTTCTTGGGGCGTGAGCAGTTCTTC. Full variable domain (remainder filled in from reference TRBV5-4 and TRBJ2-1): ETGVTQSPTHLIKTRGQQVTLRCSSQSGHNTVSWYQQALGQGPQFIFQYYREEENGRGNFPPRFSGLQFPNYSSELNVNALELDDSALYLCASSFLGREQFFGPGTRLTVL.